Each of the 28 T cell receptor beta chains below was sequenced from the same sample in a study of cytomegalovirus exposure and HLA in healthy donors (dated by TCRdb to about 2017). The receptor library was made with the immunoSEQ multiplex PCR assay. TCRdb mirrors the immuneACCESS table, restricted to in-frame sequences. Some clones are absent from its copies; in checked studies, under half trace to an unresolved V gene, and the reason for the others is unknown. The sample table shows more than 110,000 clones, and 84% are seen once. The ten largest make up under 1.5% of the sample. The sample comprised PBMCs. The receptors were sampled from a woman aged 25 to 39 in good health and CMV-seronegative.

The rearrangement joins TRBV9 to TRBJ2-3; D not certain. V was pared by 2 bases and J by 1 base, with 8 bases between. Germline V CDR1 and CDR2: SGDLS, YYNGEE. The CDR3 contains 14 residues. The chain's CDR3 is CASSVAQGTDTQYF. For the CDR3, the DNA is TGTGCCAGCAGCGTGGCCCAGGGCACAGATACGCAGTATTTT.

V and J are TRBV29-1 and TRBJ2-3, with a possible D match to TRBD2 (6 bases). V lost 1 base and J lost 4, with 12 bases in between. This CDR3 contains 14 residues. Germline V gene lookup returns CDR1 SQVTM and CDR2 ANQGSEA. The CDR3 region is CSVEGGPGADTQYF. Written as DNA, the CDR3 is TGCAGCGTTGAAGGTGGTCCGGGGGCAGATACGCAGTATTTT.

This chain uses TRBV15 with TRBJ1-2, with D uncertain. With 3 bases removed from V and 3 bases from J, the gap between germline ends came to 8 bases. Germline CDR1 and CDR2: LNHNV and YYDKDF (reference sequence). The CDR3 runs to 13 residues. This CDR3 reads CATSRVRDYGYTF. The CDR3 DNA is TGTGCCACCAGCAGGGTTCGCGACTATGGCTACACCTTC.

The CDR3 loop is CAWSAPDRGLYNSPLHF. The CDR3 bases are TGTGCCTGGAGTGCCCCGGACAGGGGCCTATACAATTCACCCCTCCACTTT. The V gene is TRBV30, the J gene TRBJ1-6, with 9 bases matching TRBD1. The CDR3 contains 17 residues. The junction had 11 bases not matched to a gene; V was cut back by 1 base and J by 7 bases. The V gene's germline CDR1 is GTSNPN and CDR2 SVGIG (reference sequence).

V usage is TRBV28 and J usage is TRBJ1-3; D is possibly TRBD1 (5 bases). V gave up 7 bases and J gave up 0 bases, with 10 bases separating them. The CDR3 has 14 residues. Germline lookup yields CDR1 MDHEN and CDR2 SYDVKM. The CDR3 DNA reads as TGTGCCAGCACCCGGGGGAGCTCTGGAAACACCATATATTTT. This translates into CASTRGSSGNTIYF. Together with reference TRBV28 and TRBJ1-3, the CDR3 gives the full variable domain: DVKVTQSSRYLVKRTGEKVFLECVQDMDHENMFWYRQDPGLGLRLIYFSYDVKMKEKGDIPEGYSVSREKKERFSLILESASTNQTSMYLCASTRGSSGNTIYFGEGSWLTVV.

This clone was observed once. The rearrangement links TRBV27 to TRBJ2-5, with D perhaps matching TRBD1 (6 bases). CDR1 MNHEY and CDR2 SMNVEV come from the germline V gene (reference sequence). This CDR3 contains 15 residues. V was pared by 1 base and J by 5 bases, with 14 bases between. The CDR3 DNA follows: TGTGCCAGCAGTTTATTTGGTCCGAGGGGGGAGACCCAGTACTTC. This codes for CASSLFGPRGETQYF.

This rearrangement joins TRBV18 to TRBJ2-5; 9 positions match TRBD1. The CDR3 contains 14 residues. CDR1 KGHSH and CDR2 LQKENI come from the germline V gene. V trimming: 3 bases; J trimming: 7 bases; junction bases outside the gene matches: 6. CDR3 protein: CASSPRTGEGTQYF. The CDR3 nucleotides read TGTGCCAGCTCACCCCGGACAGGGGAGGGGACCCAGTACTTC.

The chain employs TRBV5-4 and TRBJ2-3; TRBD1 aligns across 7 bases. Germline CDR1 is SGHNT and CDR2 is YYREEE (reference sequence). This CDR3 is built from 16 residues. The ends lost 4 bases at V and 5 bases at J; junction bases unmatched: 13. The CDR3 coding sequence is TGTGCCAGCAGCGGACAGACAGGGCTCGGGGAAGATACGCAGTATTTT. This gives the protein CASSGQTGLGEDTQYF.

The V gene is TRBV9, the J gene TRBJ2-3, with TRBD2 matching over 10 bases. The germline CDR1 and CDR2 sequences are SGDLS and YYNGEE. The CDR3 is 19 amino acids. Trimming at V came to 3 bases and at J to 5 bases, leaving 18 bases not matched to a gene. The CDR3 DNA sequence: TGTGCCAGCAGCGCACGCGTAGGACTAGCGGCCACTTCGGGAGATACGCAGTATTTT. Protein: CASSARVGLAATSGDTQYF. Full variable domain (missing parts from reference TRBV9 and TRBJ2-3): DSGVTQTPKHLITATGQRVTLRCSPRSGDLSVYWYQQSLDQGLQFLIQYYNGEERAKGNILERFSAQQFPDLHSELNLSSLELGDSALYFCASSARVGLAATSGDTQYFGPGTRLTVL.

This clone was detected a few times. The gene calls are TRBV6-6 and TRBJ1-5; a possible D gene is TRBD1 (5 bases). The length of the CDR3 is 15 residues. In germline, CDR1 is MNHNY, CDR2 SVGAGI (reference sequence). Trimming took 2 bases from V and 1 from J, leaving 9 bases between them. The CDR3 DNA sequence: TGTGCCAGCAGTTACGACGGGGGAAGCAATCAGCCCCAGCATTTT. Its translation is CASSYDGGSNQPQHF.

In regard to this clone: Other DNA variants within this sample encode the same CDR3. This chain connects TRBV5-4 to TRBJ2-1, with D perhaps matching TRBD1 (6 bases). The V gene lost 1 base and the J gene lost 1 base, with 6 bases spanning the gap. The CDR3 length is 14 residues. Germline lookup yields CDR1 SGHNT and CDR2 YYREEE (reference sequence). The CDR3 is CASSLQGSYNEQFF. CDR3 bases: TGTGCCAGCAGCTTGCAGGGGTCCTACAATGAGCAGTTCTTC.

This chain connects TRBV5-4 to TRBJ2-3, with 15 bases aligning to TRBD2. V dropped 4 bases and J dropped 6; count of bases not matched to a gene: 9. Germline assignment: CDR1 SGHNT and CDR2 YYREEE (reference sequence). This CDR3 has 17 amino acids. CDR3 residues: CASSRDGLAGGRDTQYF. Written as DNA, the CDR3 is TGTGCCAGCAGCCGAGATGGACTAGCGGGGGGGCGGGATACGCAGTATTTT.

In this sample, this clone turned up once. The chain carries TRBV15 and TRBJ1-6; TRBD1 matches 8 bases. The CDR3 extends over 14 amino acids. The germline gives CDR1 LNHNV, CDR2 YYDKDF (reference sequence). J lost 9 bases, V lost 7 bases, and 8 bases had no gene match. CDR3 in amino acids: CATKKPGGSSPLHF. DNA for the CDR3: TGTGCCACCAAAAAACCAGGGGGCAGTTCACCCCTCCACTTT.

This clone was seen only once. This chain connects TRBV6-6 to TRBJ1-5; 7 bases match TRBD1. This CDR3 region has 15 residues. The V and J ends lost 7 bases and 2 bases, in that order; junction bases with no gene match: 8. Germline CDR1 and CDR2: MNHNY and SVGAGI (reference sequence). CDR3 bases: TGTGCCAGCACCCAAGAACAGGGGCGCAATCAGCCCCAGCATTTT. It codes for CASTQEQGRNQPQHF.

The chain links TRBV7-9 to TRBJ1-1, with 8 bases aligning to TRBD1. Germline CDR1 and CDR2: SEHNR and FQNEAQ (reference sequence). The junction had 8 bases not matched to a gene; V was cut back by 5 bases and J by 0 bases. The CDR3 runs 16 residues. The CDR3: CASSQAPGQVNTEAFF. The CDR3 region has the DNA TGTGCCAGCAGCCAGGCGCCGGGACAGGTGAACACTGAAGCTTTCTTT.

The chain has TRBV25-1 and TRBJ2-5; 11 bases line up with TRBD2. This CDR3 region has 15 residues. Per the germline V gene, CDR1 is MGHDK and CDR2 is SYGVNS. With V trimmed by 5 bases and J by 3 bases, 5 bases remained unmatched. As DNA, the CDR3 is TGTGCCAGCAGTTTGGAGGGACTAGCGGAAGAGACCCAGTACTTC. It specifies CASSLEGLAEETQYF.

CDR3 protein: CASSEWGLAGEPTDTQYF. The DNA for the CDR3 is TGCGCCAGCAGTGAGTGGGGACTAGCGGGGGAACCCACAGATACGCAGTATTTT. The chain couples TRBV10-1 to TRBJ2-3, with 14 bases matching TRBD2. This CDR3 is built from 18 residues. The germline V gene has CDR1 WNHNN and CDR2 SYGVQD (reference sequence). With 1 base clipped from V and 2 bases from J, the junction kept 5 bases outside the gene matches.

The CDR3 reads CASSSPDRGEQYF. DNA of the CDR3: TGTGCCAGCAGTTCCCCGGACAGGGGAGAGCAGTACTTC. The V and J genes are TRBV28 and TRBJ2-7, with TRBD1 matching over 9 bases. The V gene's germline CDR1 is MDHEN and CDR2 SYDVKM. The CDR3 sequence is 13 residues long. Losses at the gene ends were 4 bases for V and 7 bases for J; bases not matched to a gene: 5. Complete variable domain (other parts from reference TRBV28 and TRBJ2-7): DVKVTQSSRYLVKRTGEKVFLECVQDMDHENMFWYRQDPGLGLRLIYFSYDVKMKEKGDIPEGYSVSREKKERFSLILESASTNQTSMYLCASSSPDRGEQYFGPGTRLTVT.

For the CDR3, the DNA is TGTGCCAGCAGCCCGCGATGGACAGGGAAAACGGACGAGCAGTACTTC. Translating gives CASSPRWTGKTDEQYF. V and J are TRBV5-8 and TRBJ2-7; 8 bases are a match to TRBD1. This CDR3 spans 16 amino acids. With 4 bases clipped from V and 5 bases from J, the junction kept 14 bases outside the gene matches. Germline CDR1 is SGHTS and CDR2 is YDEGEE.

The chain couples TRBV2 to TRBJ2-4; TRBD1 is a possible D gene (5 bases). This CDR3 region has 15 residues. The germline V gene encodes CDR1 SNHLY and CDR2 FYNNEI. V lost 5 bases and J 3 bases, leaving 14 bases between the germline ends. The CDR3 DNA follows: TGTGCCAGCAGTACAGGTCGGTTGGACAAAAACATTCAGTACTTC. Protein product: CASSTGRLDKNIQYF.

This clone was seen a handful of times. The rearrangement links TRBV5-3 to TRBJ1-6; no firm D call. TRBV5-3 is assigned to the ORF class and has an uncertain function. Trimming left V 3 bases short and J 10 bases short, with 17 bases between. The CDR3 loop spans 15 amino acids. As DNA, the CDR3 is TGTGCCAGAAGCTGGAGGTTGGGGTCGAGATCACCCCTCCACTTT. As protein: CARSWRLGSRSPLHF.

The chain employs TRBV5-1 and TRBJ2-3, with 9 bases identical to TRBD1. This CDR3 region has 16 residues. Trimming removed 5 bases from V and 2 bases from J; junction bases left unmatched: 9. CDR1 is SGHRS and CDR2 is YFSETQ in the germline V gene. CDR3 region: CASRTRTGVVTDTQYF. DNA for the CDR3: TGCGCCAGCAGGACTAGGACAGGGGTAGTCACAGATACGCAGTATTTT.

V is TRBV6-5 and J is TRBJ2-5, with 14 nucleotides matching TRBD2. J gave up 3 bases and V 6 bases, and 3 bases lay outside the gene matches. This CDR3 region has 15 residues. CDR1 is MNHEY and CDR2 is SVGAGI in the germline V gene. The CDR3 nucleotides read TGTGCCAGCAGACGACTAGCGGGGGGGAAAGAGACCCAGTACTTC. It codes for CASRRLAGGKETQYF.

The chain carries TRBV5-6 and TRBJ2-3, with TRBD1 matching 9 bases. CDR1 SGHDT and CDR2 YYEEEE come from the germline V gene. V lost 6 bases, J lost 9 bases, and 11 bases stayed unmatched. The CDR3 covers 14 residues. The CDR3 region is CASNTQGALWTQYF. CDR3 sequence (DNA): TGTGCCAGCAACACACAGGGGGCGCTTTGGACGCAGTATTTT.

V is TRBV2 and J is TRBJ1-1, with 9 bases matching TRBD1. The ends lost 10 bases at V and 0 bases at J; junction bases unmatched: 12. Germline CDR1 and CDR2: SNHLY and FYNNEI. The CDR3 loop spans 16 amino acids. In nucleotides, the CDR3 is TGTGCCATTGCGGGGACAGGGACTACGTTGAACACTGAAGCTTTCTTT. Translated, it gives CAIAGTGTTLNTEAFF.

The chain joins TRBV30 to TRBJ2-2; no clear D gene. The CDR3 is made up of 16 amino acids. Between the trimmed V and J ends, which lost 3 bases and 2 bases, there was a span of 16 bases. CDR1 is GTSNPN and CDR2 is SVGIG in the germline V gene (reference sequence). CDR3 in amino acids: CAWSPTVYTNTGELFF. The CDR3 nucleotides read TGTGCCTGGAGCCCTACCGTATATACCAACACCGGGGAGCTGTTTTTT.

The chain joins TRBV7-3 to TRBJ2-2, with TRBD1 matching 8 bases. Germline V CDR1 and CDR2: SGHTA, FQGTGA. Germline trimming cut 4 bases from V and 6 bases from J; bases unmatched to any gene: 4. This CDR3 is built from 14 residues. CDR3 loop: CASSSRTGSGELFF. The CDR3 region has the DNA TGTGCCAGCAGCTCAAGGACAGGGTCCGGGGAGCTGTTTTTT.

The chain couples TRBV6-6 to TRBJ1-1, with D possibly TRBD1 on 5 matching bases. The CDR3 length is 13 residues. Germline V gene data show CDR1 as MNHNY and CDR2 as SVGAGI (reference sequence). V was shortened by 5 bases and J by 2 bases, with 9 bases between the two germline ends. DNA of the CDR3: TGTGCCAGCAGTCTACAGGATAACACTGAAGCTTTCTTT. It specifies CASSLQDNTEAFF.